These T cell receptor beta chains were read from a single sample in a study of T cells in Graves' hyperthyroidism and ophthalmopathy. From the multiplex PCR reads, TCRdb called clonotypes with MiXCR, one entry per CDR3 protein. The sample comprises 300,000 to 450,000 distinct CDR3 sequences, 20% to 25% of which are singletons, and more than 60% rests with the top ten. The sample comprised blood. The receptors were gathered from a man aged 45-65 years with Graves' hyperthyroidism. The conserved cysteine and the conserved F or W are not part of the CDR3 here. The order of the fields is J gene, V gene, CDR3 length, CDR3 protein.

J gene: TRBJ2-5
V gene: TRBV7-9
CDR3 length: 10
CDR3 protein: ASSLAGRGQY

J gene: TRBJ1-1
V gene: TRBV4-1
CDR3 length: 10
CDR3 protein: ASSPDRERAF

J gene: TRBJ1-2
V gene: TRBV5-6
CDR3 length: 11
CDR3 protein: ASSSRMGFGYT

J gene: TRBJ2-7
V gene: TRBV7-3
CDR3 length: 11
CDR3 protein: ASSHGSQGQQY

J gene: TRBJ2-1
V gene: TRBV25-1
CDR3 length: 14
CDR3 protein: ASSGSRLVSYNEQF

J gene: TRBJ2-1
V gene: TRBV7-6
CDR3 length: 14
CDR3 protein: ASSSGTSGRINEQF

J gene: TRBJ2-3
V gene: TRBV19
CDR3 length: 12
CDR3 protein: ASRRTGGTDTQY

J gene: TRBJ2-5
V gene: TRBV2
CDR3 length: 14
CDR3 protein: ASSLGLAGGEKTQY

J gene: TRBJ2-7
V gene: TRBV29-1
CDR3 length: 15
CDR3 protein: SVEAPNSSPVTYEQY

J gene: TRBJ2-1
V gene: TRBV20-1
CDR3 length: 12
CDR3 protein: SAGPWNSYNEQF

J gene: TRBJ1-5
V gene: TRBV19
CDR3 length: 13
CDR3 protein: ASSTPGQGNQPQH

J gene: TRBJ2-7
V gene: TRBV29-1
CDR3 length: 11
CDR3 protein: SVEAAESYEQY

J gene: TRBJ1-2
V gene: TRBV18
CDR3 length: 12
CDR3 protein: ASSLDDRGSGYT

J gene: TRBJ2-3
V gene: TRBV13
CDR3 length: 13
CDR3 protein: ASSFSGGDTDTQY

J gene: TRBJ1-1
V gene: TRBV3-1
CDR3 length: 11
CDR3 protein: ASRLTANTEAF

J gene: TRBJ2-3
V gene: TRBV3-1
CDR3 length: 12
CDR3 protein: ASSPKPPGQTQY

J gene: TRBJ2-1
V gene: TRBV7-7
CDR3 length: 16
CDR3 protein: ASSLVGAGGLLYNEQF

J gene: TRBJ2-4
V gene: TRBV6-1
CDR3 length: 15
CDR3 protein: ASSERGQALGKNIQY

J gene: TRBJ2-5
V gene: TRBV18
CDR3 length: 10
CDR3 protein: ASSHSFQTQY

J gene: TRBJ1-2
V gene: TRBV20-1
CDR3 length: 12
CDR3 protein: SAQPQAGGYGYT

J gene: TRBJ2-2
V gene: TRBV12-3/TRBV12-4
CDR3 length: 14
CDR3 protein: ASSLGGRAWTGELF

J gene: TRBJ1-4
V gene: TRBV20-1
CDR3 length: 15
CDR3 protein: SARDQDTITTNEKLF

J gene: TRBJ2-5
V gene: TRBV28
CDR3 length: 12
CDR3 protein: ASNSRQGGETQY

J gene: TRBJ1-1
V gene: TRBV5-1
CDR3 length: 13
CDR3 protein: ASSLQGDGDTEAF

J gene: TRBJ2-3
V gene: TRBV7-8
CDR3 length: 13
CDR3 protein: ASSLPPGQGGTQY

J gene: TRBJ2-4
V gene: TRBV11-2
CDR3 length: 12
CDR3 protein: ASRSGLAKNIQY

J gene: TRBJ1-2
V gene: TRBV12-3/TRBV12-4
CDR3 length: 12
CDR3 protein: ASSETGDYYGYT

J gene: TRBJ1-1
V gene: TRBV7-8
CDR3 length: 12
CDR3 protein: ASSPAGARAEAF

J gene: TRBJ2-3
V gene: TRBV6-2/TRBV6-3
CDR3 length: 11
CDR3 protein: ASTKREADTQY

J gene: TRBJ2-2
V gene: TRBV11-2
CDR3 length: 16
CDR3 protein: ASSLGGTSGLRTGELF

J gene: TRBJ2-1
V gene: TRBV6-1
CDR3 length: 13
CDR3 protein: ASSEKGASYNEQF

J gene: TRBJ2-1
V gene: TRBV12-3/TRBV12-4
CDR3 length: 15
CDR3 protein: ASRLTVGPSSYNEQI

J gene: TRBJ2-7
V gene: TRBV20-1
CDR3 length: 15
CDR3 protein: SARDVLAGGPPYEQY

J gene: TRBJ1-6
V gene: TRBV5-6
CDR3 length: 13
CDR3 protein: ASSYRGDYNSPLH

J gene: TRBJ2-3
V gene: TRBV7-9
CDR3 length: 12
CDR3 protein: ASTPEGYGDTQY

J gene: TRBJ1-2
V gene: TRBV10-3
CDR3 length: 12
CDR3 protein: AIRGTGLYYGYT

J gene: TRBJ2-5
V gene: TRBV9
CDR3 length: 14
CDR3 protein: ASSVSPDPSSETQY

J gene: TRBJ2-2
V gene: TRBV20-1
CDR3 length: 11
CDR3 protein: SARDRRQGVLF

J gene: TRBJ2-1
V gene: TRBV11-2
CDR3 length: 18
CDR3 protein: ASSLGGLAGPPSSYNEQF

J gene: TRBJ2-7
V gene: TRBV28
CDR3 length: 14
CDR3 protein: ASRKHLAGGPYEQY

J gene: TRBJ2-1
V gene: TRBV27
CDR3 length: 17
CDR3 protein: ASSFRRLAGAKVYNEQF

J gene: TRBJ1-5
V gene: TRBV24-1
CDR3 length: 10
CDR3 protein: ATSFGPEPQH

J gene: TRBJ2-5
V gene: TRBV3-1
CDR3 length: 13
CDR3 protein: ASSLYPGSQETQY

J gene: TRBJ2-4
V gene: TRBV11-3
CDR3 length: 14
CDR3 protein: ASRVRGPLAKNIQY

J gene: TRBJ2-5
V gene: TRBV12-3/TRBV12-4
CDR3 length: 13
CDR3 protein: ASSADSGSQETQY

J gene: TRBJ1-2
V gene: TRBV5-1
CDR3 length: 11
CDR3 protein: ASRQGPNYGYT